This TCR beta chain was recorded in a study of T-cell memory formation after mild COVID-19. Study outcomes and limitations: Clones shrinking between day 15 and 85 showed a balanced CD4/CD8 split, and those that grew later tilted toward CD4+. Researchers report contracting CD4+ clones mostly in CM and EM, with CD8+ clones in EMRA.

TCRdb passed the 5' RACE reads through MiXCR, listing each CDR3 protein once. The sample records under 450,000 distinct CDR3 sequences, over 13% being singletons. The table lists this clonotype with a few counts. Its antigen is currently unknown. The sample comprised PBMCs or a T cell subset sorted from them (not recorded which). The origin of this receptor is a man between 18 and 29 years old who had mild COVID-19 (a few samples of this study predate the infection). Cell type and time point are not known.

The DNA of the CDR3 is TGCAGTGCTAGAGATGACAGGGGGCGCAGGGATACGCAGTATTTT. This gives the protein CSARDDRGRRDTQYF. This chain joins TRBV20-1 and TRBJ2-3, with TRBD1 matching 10 bases. V was clipped by 0 bases and J by 6 bases; unmatched bases: 6. CDR1 DFQATT and CDR2 SNEGSKA come from the germline V gene (reference sequence). This CDR3 region has 15 residues.